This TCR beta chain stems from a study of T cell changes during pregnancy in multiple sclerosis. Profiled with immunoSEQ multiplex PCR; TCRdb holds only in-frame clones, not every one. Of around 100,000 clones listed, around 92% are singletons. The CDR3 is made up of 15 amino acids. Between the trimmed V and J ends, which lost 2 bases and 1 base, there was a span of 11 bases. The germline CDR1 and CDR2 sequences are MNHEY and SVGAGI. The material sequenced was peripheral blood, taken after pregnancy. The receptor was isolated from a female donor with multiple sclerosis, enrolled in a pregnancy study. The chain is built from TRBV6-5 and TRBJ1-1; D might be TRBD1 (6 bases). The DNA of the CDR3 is TGTGCCAGCAGTTACAGGGGGAAGTCGAACACTGAAGCTTTCTTT. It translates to CASSYRGKSNTEAFF.